This record covers a single T cell receptor beta chain. The antigen is unknown. The sample originates from a study of EBV T-cell therapy then PD-1 blockade in nasopharyngeal carcinoma. The protocol was immunoSEQ multiplex PCR, while the TCRdb copy is restricted to in-frame clones and leaves out a portion. The profile shows about 22,000 clones, over 65% of them singletons. Per the germline V gene, CDR1 is SGHRS and CDR2 is YFSETQ. The V end lost 2 bases, the J end lost 1 base, and 8 bases lay between the germline ends. This CDR3 comprises 14 residues. As to treatment: AdE1-LMPpoly-expanded autologous EBV-specific T-cell therapy followed by anti-PD-1 nivolumab.

V and J are TRBV5-1 and TRBJ2-3; TRBD2 might be the D (6 bases). The source is a man aged 40-55 years with nasopharyngeal carcinoma. Specimen: CD8+ T cells from blood, collected at day -245 from a patient whose treatment included autologous EBV-specific T cells and nivolumab. The CDR3 coding sequence is TGCGCCAGCAGCTTTTCTAGCGGCACAGATACGCAGTATTTT. Protein sequence: CASSFSSGTDTQYF.